These 9 T cell receptor beta chains share one sample of origin, sequenced in a study of CD8 T cells in ankylosing spondylitis. TCRdb reprocessed the 5' RACE reads via MiXCR and lists one record per CDR3 protein. Altogether 250,000 to 350,000 distinct CDR3 sequences are present, roughly 20% being singletons, with the ten largest covering roughly 3.6%. The sequenced sample consisted of blood, either unsorted or a sorted T cell fraction (not recorded which). All receptors come from a female donor with ankylosing spondylitis or in good health (not recorded which).

The rearrangement uses TRBV9 and TRBJ2-1; TRBD2 might be the D (5 bases). Per germline, CDR1 SGDLS and CDR2 YYNGEE. V lost 0 bases, J lost 8 bases, and 12 bases lay in between. CDR3 length equals 14 residues. CDR3 sequence: CASSVAGRGDEQFF. Written as DNA, the CDR3 is TGTGCCAGCAGCGTAGCGGGGAGAGGAGATGAGCAGTTCTTC.

The rearrangement uses TRBV6-2 or TRBV6-3 and TRBJ1-1, with a possible D match to TRBD1 (5 bases). The CDR3 is 14 residues long. The V gene lost 7 bases and the J gene lost 1 base, with 13 bases spanning the gap. CDR1 and CDR2 (germline): MNHEY, SVGEGT. CDR3 bases: TGTGCCAGCATCCCTTGGGGGGGGAACACTGAAGCTTTCTTT. It yields the protein CASIPWGGNTEAFF.

As concerns this clonotype: Mismatch with germline at one junction end may stem from a read error. This chain joins TRBV12-3 or TRBV12-4 and TRBJ1-3; the D is unclear. The CDR3 runs 15 residues. In DNA form, the CDR3 reads TGTGCCAGCAGTCCCCTCATGCACTCTGGAAACACCACATATTTT. Translated, it gives CASSPLMHSGNTTYF.

The chain has TRBV20-1 and TRBJ2-2; no reliable D call. In germline, CDR1 is DFQATT, CDR2 SNEGSKA (reference sequence). The length of the CDR3 is 13 residues. Trimming removed 3 bases from V and 4 bases from J, with 9 bases in between. CDR3 DNA: TGCAGTGCTAGTAACGGTTTCACCGGGGAGCTGTTTTTT. This codes for CSASNGFTGELFF.

The rearrangement joins TRBV18 to TRBJ2-4; no firm D call. V was shortened by 2 bases and J by 5 bases, with 10 bases between the two germline ends. There are 14 residues in the CDR3. Germline V CDR1 and CDR2: KGHSH, LQKENI. The CDR3 here is CASSPSGRENIQYF. CDR3 nucleotide sequence: TGTGCCAGCTCACCATCGGGTCGCGAAAACATTCAGTACTTC.

CDR3 protein: CASSLGLERYNEQFF. CDR3 DNA sequence: TGTGCCAGCAGCTTAGGGCTAGAACGCTACAATGAGCAGTTCTTC. V and J are TRBV7-2 and TRBJ2-1; no clear D. This CDR3 comprises 15 residues. Germline-derived CDR1 and CDR2 are SGHTA and FQGNSA. The V and J ends lost 1 base and 3 bases respectively, with 10 bases between them.

CDR3 nucleotide sequence: TGCGCCAGCAGTCCTGGACTAGCGGGGCTCTACTCTGGGGCCAACGTCCTGACTTTC. Protein: CASSPGLAGLYSGANVLTF. The chain employs TRBV10-2 and TRBJ2-6, with 12 nucleotides matching TRBD2. Germline loops: CDR1 WSHSY, CDR2 SAAADI. V shed 5 bases, J shed 0 bases, and the junction held 8 bases outside the gene matches. CDR3 size: 19 residues.

The rearrangement links TRBV11-1 to TRBJ2-1; 8 positions agree with TRBD2. The CDR3 sequence is 15 residues long. Germline V lookup: CDR1 SGHAT, CDR2 FQDESV (reference sequence). The V segment lost 3 bases and the J segment 5 bases; nucleotides outside the gene matches: 6. The CDR3 region has the DNA TGTGCCAGCAGCTTTAAGCGGGAGCGTGACAATGAGCAGTTCTTC. It translates to CASSFKRERDNEQFF.

DNA for the CDR3: TGTGCCAGCGGCCGGGACAGCTCCTACGAGCAGTACTTC. Encoded protein: CASGRDSSYEQYF. This rearrangement joins TRBV27 to TRBJ2-7, with 7 bases that match TRBD1. The CDR3 runs 13 residues. Germline CDR1 and CDR2: MNHEY and SMNVEV (reference sequence). The J segment lost 0 bases and the V segment lost 8 bases, leaving 4 bases of the junction unmatched.